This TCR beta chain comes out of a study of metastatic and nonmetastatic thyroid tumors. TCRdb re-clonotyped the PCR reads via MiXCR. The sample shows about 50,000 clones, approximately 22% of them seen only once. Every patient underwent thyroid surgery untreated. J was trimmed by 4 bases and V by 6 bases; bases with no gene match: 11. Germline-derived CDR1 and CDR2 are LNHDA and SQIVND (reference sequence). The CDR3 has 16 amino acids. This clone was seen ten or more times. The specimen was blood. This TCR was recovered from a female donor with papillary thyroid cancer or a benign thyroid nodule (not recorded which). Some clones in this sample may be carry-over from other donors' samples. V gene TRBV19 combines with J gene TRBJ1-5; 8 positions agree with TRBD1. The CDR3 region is CASSPGQGYMNQPQHF. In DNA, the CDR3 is TGTGCCAGTAGCCCCGGACAGGGTTACATGAATCAGCCCCAGCATTTT. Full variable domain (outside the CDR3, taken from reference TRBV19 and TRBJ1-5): DGGITQSPKYLFRKEGQNVTLSCEQNLNHDAMYWYRQDPGQGLRLIYYSQIVNDFQKGDIAEGYSVSREKKESFPLTVTSAQKNPTAFYLCASSPGQGYMNQPQHFGDGTRLSIL.